The following is a T cell receptor (beta chain) sequence with its context. Its binding antigen is unknown. No clone much larger than this one lies a single base away; base qualities are absent. These data come from a study of T cell repertoires in cytomegalovirus infection (dated by TCRdb to between 2018 and 2021). As for the study more broadly: Donor HLA type was relevant to the analysis, because carriage of CMV infection together with the matching HLA type was indicated by public TCR beta signatures. General study outcomes and caveats: Carriers of CMV infection plus the relevant HLA type were discriminated by the cumulative frequency of public TCR beta family members in the study cohort and in an independent roughly 320-donor cohort. The ex vivo response was dominated by HLA-C-restricted CMV-specific TCR beta clonotypes, which also provided the single most frequent clonotype in two of eight donors.

The run used an Illumina HiSeq 1500. TCRdb reprocessed the public reads (quality trimming at Q25 with fastp, clone calling with MiXCR) and kept in-frame beta chains. One record per CDR3 amino acid sequence lists the most common genes and DNA. Here the sample has fewer than 700,000 distinct CDR3 sequences; 24% occur a single time. Clones ranked in the top ten supply roughly 8% of the sample. The origin of this receptor is a human donor in good health (CMV status not recorded). Some clones in this sample may be carry-over from other donors' samples. Sequenced material: CD8+ T cells from PBMCs.

The DNA is as follows: TGTGCCAGCAGCGTAGCCGGGACAGGGGCTAGTAATGAAAAACTGTTTTTT. It encodes CASSVAGTGASNEKLFF. Here the chain combines TRBV9 and TRBJ1-4; TRBD1 agrees with 10 junctional bases. The germline V gene sets CDR1 to SGDLS and CDR2 to YYNGEE. Unmatched junction bases come to 6, with V trimmed by 0 bases and J by 4 bases. The cysteine opens and the phenylalanine closes a CDR3 of 17 amino acids. Only the CDR3 part of the read is kept: 51 bases, read in frame from the first base.